This entry features one T cell receptor (beta chain) sequence. These data are taken from a study of shared clonotypes between healthy human individuals. The authors divided CD4+ cells into CD45RA+ naive and CD45RA-negative memory subsets. Per sorted-subset replicate PCR, input was 200 to 250 ng DNA, representing tens of thousands of T cell genomes. Sequencing was performed with immunoSEQ multiplex PCR; in TCRdb, only in-frame clones are kept and a portion is missing. This table has 2 million to 3 million clones, around nine tenths appearing once. Germline V gene sequence: CDR1 SGHTA, CDR2 FQGTGA. The CDR3 is 13 amino acids. Deletions cut 5 bases from V and 5 bases from J, with 9 bases between.

This rearrangement joins TRBV7-3 to TRBJ2-2; D unclear. The source is a man younger than 35 in good health. Specimen: naive CD4+ T cells sorted from blood. As for subset: CD45RA+ positively selected. The CDR3 DNA sequence: TGTGCCAGCAGCATAGACTTAACCGGGGAGCTGTTTTTT. Its protein product is CASSIDLTGELFF.